A selection of T cell receptor beta chains follows, all from one sample in a study of T cell repertoires in cytomegalovirus infection. Antigen specificity for these receptors is unknown. A single record per CDR3 protein comes from TCRdb applying MiXCR to the reads. The profile shows hundreds of thousands of distinct CDR3 sequences, 30% to 35% of them singletons. Sequences were derived from cultured CD8+ T cells from PBMCs, sampled from culture after CMV antigen stimulation. These receptors all come from a human donor in good health (CMV status not recorded). Some clones in this sample may be carry-over from other donors' samples. Each CDR3 is given with its conserved first and last residue. D genes are given only for firm matches. Only part of the rows carry a size: once, few, many, or a class if the clone is expanded.

cdr3_length j_call v_call d_call clone_size cdr3_aa cdr3_nt
14 TRBJ1-1 TRBV10-3 - - CATSDGGLNTEAFF TGTGCCACCTCCGACGGGGGATTGAACACTGAAGCTTTCTTT
15 TRBJ2-2 TRBV12-3/TRBV12-4 TRBD1 few CASSVRGPGTGELFF TGTGCCAGCTCCGTGAGGGGGCCCGGAACCGGGGAGCTGTTTTTT
13 TRBJ2-7 TRBV7-6 - - CASSSREPYEQYF TGTGCCAGCAGCTCCAGGGAGCCCTACGAGCAGTACTTC
16 TRBJ1-2 TRBV7-8 TRBD1 - CASSWGQGVANYGYTF TGTGCCAGCAGCTGGGGACAGGGGGTTGCTAACTATGGCTACACCTTC
13 TRBJ2-2 TRBV19 - - CASSIVHTGELFF TGTGCCAGTAGTATAGTGCACACCGGGGAGCTGTTTTTT
16 TRBJ2-5 TRBV28 - - CASSTWEGEHQETQYF TGTGCCAGCAGTACCTGGGAGGGGGAACACCAAGAGACCCAGTACTTC
16 TRBJ2-1 TRBV4-1 - - CASSLFRESSYNEQFF TGCGCCAGCAGCCTTTTCCGGGAAAGCTCCTACAATGAGCAGTTCTTC
11 TRBJ2-1 TRBV7-2 - many CASSLREEQFF TGTGCCAGCAGCCTCAGGGAGGAGCAGTTCTTC
13 TRBJ1-6 TRBV13 - few CASSSGRGLPLHF TGTGCCAGCAGCTCGGGACGGGGATTACCCCTCCACTTT
18 TRBJ2-2 TRBV15 - few CATSRVRTEGANTGELFF TGTGCCACCAGCAGAGTCCGGACCGAGGGCGCGAACACCGGGGAGCTGTTTTTT
13 TRBJ2-5 TRBV6-5 - - CAKHGQHQETQYF TGTGCCAAACATGGACAGCACCAAGAGACCCAGTACTTC
13 TRBJ2-1 TRBV28 TRBD2 few CASCLAGDYEQFF TGTGCCAGCTGTCTAGCGGGGGACTATGAGCAGTTCTTC
12 TRBJ1-2 TRBV7-9 - - CASLLRGRGYTF TGTGCCTCTCTATTAAGAGGGCGAGGCTACACCTTC
15 TRBJ2-1 TRBV28 TRBD2 - CASRLAGVSYNEQFF TGTGCCAGCCGACTAGCGGGGGTATCCTACAATGAGCAGTTCTTC
16 TRBJ2-7 TRBV7-6 - many CASSLDRRGEFHEQYF TGTGCCAGCAGCTTAGATCGCAGGGGGGAATTCCACGAGCAGTACTTC
12 TRBJ2-1 TRBV5-6 - - CASWVTYNEQFF TGTGCCAGTTGGGTAACCTACAATGAGCAGTTCTTC
15 TRBJ2-4 TRBV29-1 TRBD1 - CRPRAKGGLFDIQYF TGCAGACCCCGGGCCAAAGGGGGCCTCTTTGACATTCAGTACTTC
12 TRBJ1-2 TRBV5-6 - - CASSLYWTDDAF TGTGCCAGCAGCTTGTACTGGACCGACGACGCCTTC
15 TRBJ1-1 TRBV19 - - CASSIEPGLYTEAFF TGTGCCAGTAGTATAGAACCGGGCCTTTACACTGAAGCTTTCTTT
14 TRBJ2-7 TRBV28 - - CASSFRTVSYEQYF TGTGCCAGCAGTTTCCGGACAGTCTCCTACGAGCAGTACTTC
15 TRBJ2-1 TRBV11-2 TRBD2 - CASSLVGGVWNEQFF TGTGCCAGCAGCTTAGTGGGGGGGGTCTGGAATGAGCAGTTCTTC
17 TRBJ1-1 TRBV19 - - CASSIRAGPERNTEAFF -
15 TRBJ2-3 TRBV27 TRBD2 - CASSFRAGGLDTQYF TGTGCCAGCAGTTTTAGGGCGGGGGGGCTAGATACGCAGTATTTT
18 TRBJ1-1 TRBV6-6 TRBD1 - CASSYEGQGLRTHTEAFF TGTGCCAGCAGTTACGAGGGACAGGGGCTTAGGACCCACACTGAAGCTTTCTTT
17 TRBJ1-3 TRBV15 - - CATSGFGQGRSGNTIYF TGTGCCACCAGCGGATTTGGGCAGGGCCGCTCTGGAAACACCATATATTTT
14 TRBJ1-1 TRBV7-3 - many CASSLNGGGTEAFF TGTGCCAGCAGCTTAAACGGGGGAGGGACTGAAGCTTTCTTT
14 TRBJ2-5 TRBV3-1 TRBD2 - CASSQGAGRETQYF TGTGCCAGCAGCCAAGGAGCGGGGAGAGAGACCCAGTACTTC
15 TRBJ1-1 TRBV6-6 - once CASSSLSSLGTEAFF TGTGCCAGCAGTTCTCTCAGTTCCCTGGGCACTGAAGCTTTCTTT
14 TRBJ2-3 TRBV3-1 TRBD2 - CASTPSGGADTQYF TGTGCCAGCACCCCTAGCGGGGGTGCAGATACGCAGTATTTT
16 TRBJ2-5 TRBV7-2 - few CASSPSHRGAGETQYF TGTGCCAGCAGCCCGTCGCACCGGGGGGCTGGGGAGACCCAGTACTTC
18 TRBJ1-2 TRBV7-8 - many CASTPNVESSLANYGYTF TGTGCCAGCACCCCAAACGTCGAGTCCTCACTAGCTAACTATGGCTACACCTTC
16 TRBJ1-2 TRBV6-1 - few CASSIRGGAGRRGYTF TGTGCCAGCAGTATCCGGGGAGGAGCAGGGCGCCGCGGCTACACCTTC
15 TRBJ1-1 TRBV7-8 - - CARSPYLDAGAEAFF TGTGCCAGAAGCCCATACTTGGATGCCGGCGCCGAAGCTTTCTTT
16 TRBJ2-5 TRBV5-4 TRBD2 few CASSGTSGDYQETQYF TGTGCCAGCAGCGGGACTAGCGGGGACTATCAAGAGACCCAGTACTTC
11 TRBJ2-3 TRBV11-2 - medium-sized CASSLSDTQYF TGTGCCAGCAGTTTATCAGATACGCAGTATTTT
15 TRBJ1-1 TRBV27 TRBD1 - CASSSGQGGNTEAFF TGTGCCAGCAGTTCGGGACAGGGGGGGAACACTGAAGCTTTCTTT
13 TRBJ2-1 TRBV9 - - CASSVGAPYEQFF TGTGCCAGCAGCGTAGGGGCCCCCTATGAGCAGTTCTTC
15 TRBJ2-1 TRBV7-3 TRBD2 - CASSWGLADYNEQFF TGTGCCAGCAGCTGGGGACTAGCGGATTACAATGAGCAGTTCTTC
18 TRBJ2-6 TRBV19 - many CASSPSWVDGSGANVLTF TGTGCCAGTAGCCCAAGTTGGGTCGACGGCTCTGGGGCCAACGTCCTGACTTTC